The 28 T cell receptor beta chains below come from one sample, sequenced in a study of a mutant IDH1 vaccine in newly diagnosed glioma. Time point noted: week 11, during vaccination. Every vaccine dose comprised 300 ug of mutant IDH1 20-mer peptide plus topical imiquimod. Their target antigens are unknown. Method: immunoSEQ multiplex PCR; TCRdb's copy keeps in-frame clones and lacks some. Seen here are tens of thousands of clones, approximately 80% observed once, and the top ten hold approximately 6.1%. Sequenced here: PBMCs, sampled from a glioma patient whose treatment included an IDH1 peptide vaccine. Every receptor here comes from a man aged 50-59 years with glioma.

CDR3 region: CASSRGFSNEKLFF. The CDR3 nucleotides are TGCGCCAGCAGCCGGGGCTTCAGTAATGAAAAACTGTTTTTT. The V call is TRBV4-1, the J call TRBJ1-4; tentative D call: TRBD1 (5 bases). Trimming took 4 bases from V and 4 from J, leaving 10 bases between them. The germline V gene encodes CDR1 MGHRA and CDR2 YSYEKL. This CDR3 contains 14 residues.

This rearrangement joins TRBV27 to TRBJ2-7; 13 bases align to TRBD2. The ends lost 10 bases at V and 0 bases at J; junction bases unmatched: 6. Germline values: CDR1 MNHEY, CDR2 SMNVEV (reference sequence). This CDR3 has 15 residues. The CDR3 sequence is CATSWTSGSSYEQYF. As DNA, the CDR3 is TGTGCCACCTCCTGGACTAGCGGGAGCTCCTACGAGCAGTACTTC.

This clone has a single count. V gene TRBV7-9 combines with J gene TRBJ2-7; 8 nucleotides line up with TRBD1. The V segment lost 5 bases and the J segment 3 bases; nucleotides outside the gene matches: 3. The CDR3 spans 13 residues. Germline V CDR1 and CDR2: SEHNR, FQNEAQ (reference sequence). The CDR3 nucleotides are TGTGCCAGCAGCATGACAGGGGACTACGAGCAGTACTTC. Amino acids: CASSMTGDYEQYF.

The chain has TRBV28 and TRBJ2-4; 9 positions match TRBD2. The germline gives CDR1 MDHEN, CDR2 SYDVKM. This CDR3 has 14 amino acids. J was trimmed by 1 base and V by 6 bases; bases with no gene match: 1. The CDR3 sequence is CASRTSGAKNIQYF. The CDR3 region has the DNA TGTGCCAGCAGAACTAGCGGGGCCAAAAACATTCAGTACTTC.

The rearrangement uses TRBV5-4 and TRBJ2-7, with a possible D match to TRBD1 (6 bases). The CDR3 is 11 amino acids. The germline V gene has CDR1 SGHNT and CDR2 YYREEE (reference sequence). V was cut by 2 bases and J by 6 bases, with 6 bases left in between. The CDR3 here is CASSFRGEQYF. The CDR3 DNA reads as TGTGCCAGCAGCTTCAGGGGCGAGCAGTACTTC.

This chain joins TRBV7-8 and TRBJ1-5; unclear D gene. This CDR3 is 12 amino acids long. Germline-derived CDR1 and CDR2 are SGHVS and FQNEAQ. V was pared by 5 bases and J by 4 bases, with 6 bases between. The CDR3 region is CASSPLNQPQHF. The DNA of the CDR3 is TGTGCCAGCAGCCCCCTAAATCAGCCCCAGCATTTT.

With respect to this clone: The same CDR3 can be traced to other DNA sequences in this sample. The CDR3 DNA reads TGTGCCAGCAGTGAAGGGCCCGTAAGCTACGAGCAGTACTTC. Protein sequence: CASSEGPVSYEQYF. The gene calls are TRBV6-1 and TRBJ2-7; no clear D gene. Germline V gives CDR1 MNHNS, CDR2 SASEGT. This CDR3 spans 14 amino acids. Trimming left V 1 base short and J 3 bases short, with 10 bases between.

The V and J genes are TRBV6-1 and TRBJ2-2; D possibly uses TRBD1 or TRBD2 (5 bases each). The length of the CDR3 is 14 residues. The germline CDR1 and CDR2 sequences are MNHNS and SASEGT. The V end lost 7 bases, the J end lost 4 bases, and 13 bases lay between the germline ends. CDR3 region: CASMRGAGTGELFF. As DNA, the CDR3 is TGTGCCAGCATGAGGGGCGCGGGCACCGGGGAGCTGTTTTTT.

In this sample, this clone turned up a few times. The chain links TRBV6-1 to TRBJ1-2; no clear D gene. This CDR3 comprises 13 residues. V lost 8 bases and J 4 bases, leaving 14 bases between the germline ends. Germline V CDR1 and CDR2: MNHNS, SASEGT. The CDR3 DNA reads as TGTGCCAGCCTCAGAGCCGGAACCTATGGCTACACCTTC. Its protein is CASLRAGTYGYTF.

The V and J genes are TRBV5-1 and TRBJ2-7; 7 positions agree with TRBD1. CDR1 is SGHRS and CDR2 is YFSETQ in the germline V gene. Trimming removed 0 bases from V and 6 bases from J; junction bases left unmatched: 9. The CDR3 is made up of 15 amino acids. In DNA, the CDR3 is TGCGCCAGCAGCTTGGGTGGGACAGTCCCATCCGAGCAGTACTTC. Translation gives CASSLGGTVPSEQYF.

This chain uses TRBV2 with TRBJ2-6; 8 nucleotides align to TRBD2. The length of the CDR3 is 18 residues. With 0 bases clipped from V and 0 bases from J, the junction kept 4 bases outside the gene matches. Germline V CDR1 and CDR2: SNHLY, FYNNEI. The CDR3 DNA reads TGTGCCAGCAGTGAAGCTGCGACTAGCGTCTCTGGGGCCAACGTCCTGACTTTC. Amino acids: CASSEAATSVSGANVLTF.

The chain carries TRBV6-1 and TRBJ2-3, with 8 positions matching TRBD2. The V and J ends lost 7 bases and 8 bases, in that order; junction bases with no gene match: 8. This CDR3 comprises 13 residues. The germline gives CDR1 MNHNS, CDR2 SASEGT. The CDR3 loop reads CASTGYAGGTQYF. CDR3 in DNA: TGTGCCAGCACCGGATATGCGGGAGGTACGCAGTATTTT.

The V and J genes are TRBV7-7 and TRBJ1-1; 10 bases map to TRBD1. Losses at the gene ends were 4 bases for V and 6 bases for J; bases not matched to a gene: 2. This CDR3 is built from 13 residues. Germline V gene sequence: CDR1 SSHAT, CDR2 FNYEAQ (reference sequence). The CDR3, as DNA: TGTGCCAGCAGCTCAGGGACAGGGGCTGAAGCTTTCTTT. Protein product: CASSSGTGAEAFF.

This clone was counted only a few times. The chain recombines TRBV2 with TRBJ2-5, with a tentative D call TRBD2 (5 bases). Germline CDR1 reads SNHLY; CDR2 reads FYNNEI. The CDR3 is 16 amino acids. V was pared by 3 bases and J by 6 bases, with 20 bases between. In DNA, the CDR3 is TGTGCCAGCAGTGATGACCTTTCAGGAAGCGGTCAGACCCAGTACTTC. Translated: CASSDDLSGSGQTQYF.

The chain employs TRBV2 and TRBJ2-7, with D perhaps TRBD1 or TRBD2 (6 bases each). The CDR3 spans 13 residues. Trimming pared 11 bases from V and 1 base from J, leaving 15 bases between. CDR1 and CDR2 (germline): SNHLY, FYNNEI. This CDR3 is CAGLRDISYEQYF. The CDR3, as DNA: TGTGCCGGACTACGGGACATTTCCTACGAGCAGTACTTC.

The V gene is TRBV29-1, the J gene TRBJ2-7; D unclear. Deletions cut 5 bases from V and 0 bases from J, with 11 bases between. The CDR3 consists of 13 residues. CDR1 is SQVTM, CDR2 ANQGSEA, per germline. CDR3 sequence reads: CSVKGGHSYEQYF. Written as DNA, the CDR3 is TGCAGCGTTAAGGGCGGTCACTCCTACGAGCAGTACTTC.

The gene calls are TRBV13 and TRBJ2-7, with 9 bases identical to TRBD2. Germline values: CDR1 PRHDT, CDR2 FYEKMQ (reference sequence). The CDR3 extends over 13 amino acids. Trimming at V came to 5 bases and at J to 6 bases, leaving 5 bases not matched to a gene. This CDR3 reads CASSQGLASEQYF. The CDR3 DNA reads TGTGCCAGCAGCCAGGGACTAGCCAGCGAGCAGTACTTC.

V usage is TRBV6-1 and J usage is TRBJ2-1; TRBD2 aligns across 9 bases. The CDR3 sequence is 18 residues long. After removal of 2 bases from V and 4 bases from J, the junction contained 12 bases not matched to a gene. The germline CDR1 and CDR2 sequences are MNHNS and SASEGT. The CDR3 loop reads CASSEKSLAGRGYNEQFF. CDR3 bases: TGTGCCAGCAGTGAAAAAAGTCTAGCGGGGAGAGGGTACAATGAGCAGTTCTTC.

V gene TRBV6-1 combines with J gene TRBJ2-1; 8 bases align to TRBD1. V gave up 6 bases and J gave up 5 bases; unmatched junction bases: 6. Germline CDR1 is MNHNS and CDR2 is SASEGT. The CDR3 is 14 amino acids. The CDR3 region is CASRDGQGHNEQFF. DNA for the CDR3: TGTGCCAGCAGGGACGGACAGGGCCACAATGAGCAGTTCTTC.

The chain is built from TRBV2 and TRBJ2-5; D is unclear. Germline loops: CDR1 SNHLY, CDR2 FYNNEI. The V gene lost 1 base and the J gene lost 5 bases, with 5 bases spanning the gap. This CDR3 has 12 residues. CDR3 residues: CASSEERETQYF. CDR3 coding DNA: TGTGCCAGCAGTGAAGAGAGGGAGACCCAGTACTTC. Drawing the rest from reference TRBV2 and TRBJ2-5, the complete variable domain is EPEVTQTPSHQVTQMGQEVILRCVPISNHLYFYWYRQILGQKVEFLVSFYNNEISEKSEIFDDQFSVERPDGSNFTLKIRSTKLEDSAMYFCASSEERETQYFGPGTRLLVL.

The CDR3 DNA sequence: TGTGCCAGTAGTATGGTGACAGGGAGCAATCAGCCCCAGCATTTT. This encodes CASSMVTGSNQPQHF. The chain uses TRBV19 and TRBJ1-5, with 7 bases identical to TRBD1. Germline values: CDR1 LNHDA, CDR2 SQIVND (reference sequence). This CDR3 is built from 15 residues. After removal of 3 bases from V and 1 base from J, the junction contained 3 bases not matched to a gene.

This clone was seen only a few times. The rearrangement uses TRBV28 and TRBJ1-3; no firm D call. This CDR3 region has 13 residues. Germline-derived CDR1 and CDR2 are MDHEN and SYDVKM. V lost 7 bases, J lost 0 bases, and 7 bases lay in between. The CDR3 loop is CASIQDSGNTIYF. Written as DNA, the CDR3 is TGTGCCAGCATTCAGGACTCTGGAAACACCATATATTTT.

CDR3 amino acids: CASSEQGARTEAFF. CDR3 sequence (DNA): TGCGCCAGCAGCGAGCAGGGGGCTCGGACTGAAGCTTTCTTT. The rearrangement joins TRBV5-1 to TRBJ1-1, with TRBD1 matching 8 bases. In germline, CDR1 is SGHRS, CDR2 YFSETQ. V lost 4 bases, J lost 5 bases, and 7 bases stayed unmatched. This CDR3 comprises 14 residues. The full variable domain, its missing parts supplied by reference TRBV5-1 and TRBJ1-1, is KAGVTQTPRYLIKTRGQQVTLSCSPISGHRSVSWYQQTPGQGLQFLFEYFSETQRNKGNFPGRFSGRQFSNSRSEMNVSTLELGDSALYLCASSEQGARTEAFFGQGTRLTVV.

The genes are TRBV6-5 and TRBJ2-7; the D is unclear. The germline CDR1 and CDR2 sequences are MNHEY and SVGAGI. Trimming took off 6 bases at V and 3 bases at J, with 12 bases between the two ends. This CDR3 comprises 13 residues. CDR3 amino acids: CASRDGTLYEQYF. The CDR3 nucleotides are TGTGCCAGCAGGGACGGTACCCTCTACGAGCAGTACTTC.

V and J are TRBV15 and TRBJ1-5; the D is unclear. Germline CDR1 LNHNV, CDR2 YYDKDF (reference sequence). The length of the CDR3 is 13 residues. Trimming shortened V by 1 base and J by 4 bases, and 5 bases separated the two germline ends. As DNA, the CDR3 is TGTGCCACCAGCAGAGTTCGGAATCAGCCCCAGCATTTT. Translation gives CATSRVRNQPQHF.

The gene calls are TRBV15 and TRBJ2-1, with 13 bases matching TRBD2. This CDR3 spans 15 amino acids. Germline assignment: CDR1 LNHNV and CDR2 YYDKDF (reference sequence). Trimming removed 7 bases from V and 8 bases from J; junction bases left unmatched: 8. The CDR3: CATTPGLAGSDEQFF. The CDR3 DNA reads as TGTGCCACCACCCCGGGACTAGCGGGAAGCGATGAGCAGTTCTTC.

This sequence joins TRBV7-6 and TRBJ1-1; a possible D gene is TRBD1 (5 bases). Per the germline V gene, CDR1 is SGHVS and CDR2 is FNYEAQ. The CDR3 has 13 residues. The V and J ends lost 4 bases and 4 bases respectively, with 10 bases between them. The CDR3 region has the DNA TGTGCCAGCAGCTATGGGGGGGGCACTGAAGCTTTCTTT. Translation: CASSYGGGTEAFF.

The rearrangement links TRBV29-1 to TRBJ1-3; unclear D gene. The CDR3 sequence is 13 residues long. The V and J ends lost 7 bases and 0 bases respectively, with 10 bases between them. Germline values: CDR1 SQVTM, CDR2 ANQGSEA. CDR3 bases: TGCAGCGCCAGGAGAGCCTCTGGAAACACCATATATTTT. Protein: CSARRASGNTIYF.